This T cell receptor (beta chain) was obtained from a study of blood T cell repertoires in COVID-19. This table comes from immunoSEQ multiplex PCR, and its TCRdb copy is limited to in-frame clones, with some not included. The sample includes around 140,000 clones, 75% to 90% of them seen just once. A Seattle source enrolled patients during active infection and followed them longitudinally. Germline V gene lookup returns CDR1 MNHEY and CDR2 SMNVEV (reference sequence). This CDR3 comprises 18 residues. V was clipped by 0 bases and J by 4 bases; unmatched bases: 4. Source material: peripheral blood. The chain carries TRBV27 and TRBJ2-1; TRBD2 matches at 15 bases. This clonotype was obtained from a man aged 18 to 29 with COVID-19, enrolled during active disease. The CDR3 loop is CASSLSGLAGGSYNEQFF. The CDR3, as DNA: TGTGCCAGCAGTTTATCAGGACTAGCGGGGGGGTCTTACAATGAGCAGTTCTTC.